This T cell receptor (beta chain) was retrieved from a study of T cell clones after liver transplantation. Overall study: Graft-donor-reactive sequences were compared with third-party-reactive TCRbeta sequences from pre-transplant mixed lymphocyte reactions. Tolerance: complete withdrawal held at least one year, liver enzymes staying within twice normal.

Libraries were prepared by immunoSEQ multiplex PCR; TCRdb keeps only in-frame clonotypes and omits some of them. This table holds 20,000 to 30,000 clones, 55% to 70% found once. Broader study findings: Compared with third party-reactive sequences, donor-reactive ones declined more, independent of withdrawal success.

To note about this clone: What it binds is not known.

Source: CD4+ T cells from blood, taken before liver transplant. This TCR came from a human donor who received a liver transplant.

CDR3 sequence reads: CASSVASGLQETQYF. As DNA, the CDR3 is TGTGCCAGCAGCGTAGCATCGGGTCTACAAGAGACCCAGTACTTC. The rearrangement joins TRBV9 to TRBJ2-5, with D unresolved. This CDR3 is 15 amino acids long. The V gene's germline CDR1 is SGDLS and CDR2 YYNGEE. V lost 0 bases and J 2 bases, leaving 11 bases between the germline ends.